A single sample gave rise to the 9 T cell receptor beta chains below, sequenced in a study of monozygotic twins with inflammatory bowel disease. TCRdb processed the 5' RACE reads again and assigns one entry to each CDR3 protein, with no DNA. The sample yields 310,000 or so distinct CDR3 sequences, of which the top ten take up roughly 2%. The specimen sequenced was blood. These receptors all stem from a human donor with ulcerative colitis or Crohn's disease, or a healthy co-twin of an affected twin (not recorded which).

J is TRBJ2-1 and V is TRBV20-1; with no DNA, the TCRdb D assignment of TRBD2 cannot be verified. The CDR3 is 18 amino acids. Per germline, CDR1 DFQATT and CDR2 SNEGSKA (reference sequence). The CDR3 spells CSAKGWVGGTSGNNEQFF.

V is TRBV19 and J is TRBJ2-1; TCRdb reports TRBD1, a call that lacks DNA to check it against. The CDR3 is 13 residues long. CDR1 LNHDA and CDR2 SQIVND come from the germline V gene (reference sequence). Here the CDR3 reads CAMARDTYNEQFF.

This chain joins TRBV11-2 and TRBJ1-1. Germline CDR1 SGHAT, CDR2 FQNNGV. This CDR3 contains 15 residues. The chain's CDR3 is CASSLGFRGSGEAFF.

The rearrangement joins TRBV5-1 to TRBJ1-6. CDR3 length: 16 amino acids. In germline, CDR1 is SGHRS, CDR2 YFSETQ. CDR3 protein: CASSVGHSSYNSPLHF.

The chain joins TRBV7-9 to TRBJ1-6; TCRdb's D gene call, TRBD1, goes unchecked for lack of DNA. Germline V gene sequence: CDR1 SEHNR, CDR2 FQNEAQ (reference sequence). The length of the CDR3 is 15 residues. This chain's CDR3 is CASSLEGQYNSPLHF.

The chain's CDR3 is CASSQLGGRTGELFF. J is TRBJ2-2 and V is TRBV14; TCRdb's D gene call, TRBD2, goes unchecked for lack of DNA. The germline V gene has CDR1 SGHDN and CDR2 FVKESK. This CDR3 has 15 residues.

The chain uses TRBV4-1 and TRBJ2-3; TCRdb selects TRBD2, and the lack of DNA leaves this call unchecked. Germline loops: CDR1 MGHRA, CDR2 YSYEKL. The CDR3 is 18 residues long. This CDR3 reads CASSQEARGPISTDTQYF.

CDR3 residues: CASSVGGRANTGELFF. This rearrangement joins TRBV9 to TRBJ2-2. Germline V gives CDR1 SGDLS, CDR2 YYNGEE. The CDR3 runs to 16 residues.

The chain uses TRBV5-1 and TRBJ2-1; TCRdb lists TRBD2, though no DNA is available to test this call. The CDR3 covers 13 residues. CDR1 and CDR2 from the germline V gene are SGHRS and YFSETQ. This chain's CDR3 is CASSPSGANEQFF.